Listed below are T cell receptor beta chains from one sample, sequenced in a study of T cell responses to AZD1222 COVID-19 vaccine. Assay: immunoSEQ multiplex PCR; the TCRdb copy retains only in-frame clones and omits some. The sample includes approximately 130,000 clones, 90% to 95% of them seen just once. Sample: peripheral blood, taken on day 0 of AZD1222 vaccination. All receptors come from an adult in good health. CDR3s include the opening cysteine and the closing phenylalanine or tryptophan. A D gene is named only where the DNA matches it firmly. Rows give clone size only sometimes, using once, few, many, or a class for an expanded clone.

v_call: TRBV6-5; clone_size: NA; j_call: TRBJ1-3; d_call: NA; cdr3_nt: TGTGCCAGCAGCAAGCGGTCTGGAAACACCATATATTTT; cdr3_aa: CASSKRSGNTIYF
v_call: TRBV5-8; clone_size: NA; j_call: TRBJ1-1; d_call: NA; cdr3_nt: TGTGCCAGCAGCTTGGACGGACAGTTTAAGAACACTGAAGCTTTCTTT; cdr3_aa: CASSLDGQFKNTEAFF
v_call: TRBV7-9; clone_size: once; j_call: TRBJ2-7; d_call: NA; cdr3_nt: TGTGCCAGCAGCTTAATAACAAGCTACGAGCAGTACTTC; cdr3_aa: CASSLITSYEQYF
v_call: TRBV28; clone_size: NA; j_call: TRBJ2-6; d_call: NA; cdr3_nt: TGTGCCAGCAGTTCCAGTGGCAGTGCTGGGGCCAACGTCCTGACTTTC; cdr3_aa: CASSSSGSAGANVLTF
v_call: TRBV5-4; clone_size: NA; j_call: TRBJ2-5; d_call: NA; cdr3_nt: TGTGCCAGCAGCCCAGGGACTGGCCAAGAGACCCAGTACTTC; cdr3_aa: CASSPGTGQETQYF
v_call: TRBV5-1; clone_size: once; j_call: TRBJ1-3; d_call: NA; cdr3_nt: TGCGCCAGCAGCGCCGTACAGGGTATGAGAAACACCATATATTTT; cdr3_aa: CASSAVQGMRNTIYF
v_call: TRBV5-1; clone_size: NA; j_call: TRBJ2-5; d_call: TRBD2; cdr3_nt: TGCGCCAGCAGCTTGACGACTAGCGAGGAGACCCAGTACTTC; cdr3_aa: CASSLTTSEETQYF
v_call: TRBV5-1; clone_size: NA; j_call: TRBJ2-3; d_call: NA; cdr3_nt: TGCGCCAGCAGCTGGGCCGGAGGCACAGATACGCAGTATTTT; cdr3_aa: CASSWAGGTDTQYF
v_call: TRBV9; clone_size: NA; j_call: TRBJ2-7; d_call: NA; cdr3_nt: TGTGCCAGCAGCGTAGCTGGGGGATCGGCCTACGAGCAGTACTTC; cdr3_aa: CASSVAGGSAYEQYF
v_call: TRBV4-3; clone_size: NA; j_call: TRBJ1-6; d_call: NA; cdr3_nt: TGCGCCAGCAGCCAAGAATACAGGGATCCCCTCCACTTT; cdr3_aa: CASSQEYRDPLHF
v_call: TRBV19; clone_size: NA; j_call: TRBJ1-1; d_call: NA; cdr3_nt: TGTGCCAGTAGTCTCCGGGCCACTGAAGCTTTCTTT; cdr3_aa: CASSLRATEAFF
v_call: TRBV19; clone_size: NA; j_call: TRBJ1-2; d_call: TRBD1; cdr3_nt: TGTGCCAGTAGTATGAAGGACAGGGAAGACTATGGCTACACCTTC; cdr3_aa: CASSMKDREDYGYTF
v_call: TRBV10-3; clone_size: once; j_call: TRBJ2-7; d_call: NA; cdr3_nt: TGTGCCATCACCCCCTCCAAGTTTGGGATCTACGAGCAGTACTTC; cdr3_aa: CAITPSKFGIYEQYF
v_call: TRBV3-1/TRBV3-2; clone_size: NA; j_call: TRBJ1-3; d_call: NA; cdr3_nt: TGTGCCAGCAGCCAGGAAATCCATAGCGGTGGAAACACCATATATTTT; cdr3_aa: CASSQEIHSGGNTIYF
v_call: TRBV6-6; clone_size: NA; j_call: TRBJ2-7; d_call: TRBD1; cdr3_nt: TGTGCCAGCAGTTCCGGGACAGCGGTCTACGAGCAGTACTTC; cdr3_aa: CASSSGTAVYEQYF
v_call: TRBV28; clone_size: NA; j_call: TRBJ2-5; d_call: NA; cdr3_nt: TGTGCCAGCAGTTTAATTCGTCAAGAGACCCAGTACTTC; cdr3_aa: CASSLIRQETQYF
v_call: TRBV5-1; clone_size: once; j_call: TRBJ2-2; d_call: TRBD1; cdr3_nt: TGCGCCAGCAGCCCAGGGGGCGTAGTAAACACCGGGGAGCTGTTTTTT; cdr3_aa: CASSPGGVVNTGELFF
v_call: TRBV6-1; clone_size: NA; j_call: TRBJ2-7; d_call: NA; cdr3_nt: TGTGCCAGCAGTGATGGGTCAAACTACGAGCAGTACTTC; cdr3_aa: CASSDGSNYEQYF
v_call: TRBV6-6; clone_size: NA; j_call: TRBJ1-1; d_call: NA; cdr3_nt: TGTGCCAGCAGTTCTCAAAGGGGATCTGAAGCTTTCTTT; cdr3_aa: CASSSQRGSEAFF
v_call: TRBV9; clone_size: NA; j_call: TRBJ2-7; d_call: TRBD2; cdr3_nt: TGTGCCAGCAGCGTAGGGTTAGCGGGAGGGCCATACGAGCAGTACTTC; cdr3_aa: CASSVGLAGGPYEQYF
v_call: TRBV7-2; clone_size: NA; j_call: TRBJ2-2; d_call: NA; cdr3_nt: TGTGCCAGCAGCTTAGTAAAGGGAACCGGGGAGCTGTTTTTT; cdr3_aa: CASSLVKGTGELFF
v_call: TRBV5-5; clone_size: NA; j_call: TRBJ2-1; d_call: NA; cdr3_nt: TGTGCCAGCAGCTTGGGGCAGGACAATGAGCAGTTCTTC; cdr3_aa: CASSLGQDNEQFF
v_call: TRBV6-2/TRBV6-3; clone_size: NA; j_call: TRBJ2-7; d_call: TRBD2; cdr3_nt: TGTGCCAGCAGTTACGGGACTAGCGGGAGTTTTTACGAGCAGTACTTC; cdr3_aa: CASSYGTSGSFYEQYF
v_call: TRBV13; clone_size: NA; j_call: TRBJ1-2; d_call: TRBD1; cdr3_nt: TGTGCCAGCAGCCCAGACAGGGCCCATGGCTACACCTTC; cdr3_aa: CASSPDRAHGYTF
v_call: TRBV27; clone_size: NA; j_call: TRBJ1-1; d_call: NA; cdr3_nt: TGTGCCAGCAGTTTAAGGGTTGAAACTGAAGCTTTCTTT; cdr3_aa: CASSLRVETEAFF
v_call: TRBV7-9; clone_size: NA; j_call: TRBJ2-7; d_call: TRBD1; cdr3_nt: TGTGCCAGCAGCTTTCATGAGGGGGCAAACGAGCAGTACTTC; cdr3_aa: CASSFHEGANEQYF
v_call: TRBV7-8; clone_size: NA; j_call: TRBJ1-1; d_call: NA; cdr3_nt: TGTGCCAGCAGCGTTTACAGGGAGGTGGCTGAAGCTTTCTTT; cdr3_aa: CASSVYREVAEAFF
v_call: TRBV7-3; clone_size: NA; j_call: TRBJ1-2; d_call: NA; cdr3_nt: TGTGCCAGCAGCTTAGGGTGGGCTGGGGGATCGACCTATGGCTACACCTTC; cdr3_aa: CASSLGWAGGSTYGYTF
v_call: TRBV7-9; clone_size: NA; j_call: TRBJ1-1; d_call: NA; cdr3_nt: TGTGCCAGCAGCCGTGGGACTGAAGCTTTCTTT; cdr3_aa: CASSRGTEAFF
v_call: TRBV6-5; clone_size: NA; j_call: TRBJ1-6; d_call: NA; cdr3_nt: TGTGCCAGCAGTTCCCTACGGGACGGTAATTCACCCCTCCACTTT; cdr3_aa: CASSSLRDGNSPLHF
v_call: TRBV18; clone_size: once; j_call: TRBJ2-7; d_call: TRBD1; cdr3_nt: TGTGCCAGCTCCGCTCGGACAGGGGATTACGAGCAGTACTTC; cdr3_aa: CASSARTGDYEQYF
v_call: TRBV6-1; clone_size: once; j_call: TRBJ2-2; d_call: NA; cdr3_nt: TGTGCCAGCAGTGAAGTGGGCGGGAACACCGGGGAGCTGTTTTTT; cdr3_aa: CASSEVGGNTGELFF
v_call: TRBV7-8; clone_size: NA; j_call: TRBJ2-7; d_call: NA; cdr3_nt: TGTGCCAGCAGCTATCAGTCGTACGAGCAGTACTTC; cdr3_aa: CASSYQSYEQYF
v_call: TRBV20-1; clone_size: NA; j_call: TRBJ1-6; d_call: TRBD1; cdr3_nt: TGCAGTGCTAGTGGGGACAGTAGCTCCTATAATTCACCCCTCCACTTT; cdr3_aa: CSASGDSSSYNSPLHF
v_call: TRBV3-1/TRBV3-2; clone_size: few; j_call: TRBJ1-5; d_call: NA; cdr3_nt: TGTGCCAGCAGCCAAGGTTTCTCTGAAAATCAGCCCCAGCATTTT; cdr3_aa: CASSQGFSENQPQHF
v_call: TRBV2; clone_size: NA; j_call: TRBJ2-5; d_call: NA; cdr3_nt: TGTGCCAGCAGACCCGGCACCCAAGAGACCCAGTACTTC; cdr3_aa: CASRPGTQETQYF
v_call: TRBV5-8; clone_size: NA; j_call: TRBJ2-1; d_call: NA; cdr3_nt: TGTGCCAGCAACCCAGGGCGCTCCTACAATGAGCAGTTCTTC; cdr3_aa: CASNPGRSYNEQFF
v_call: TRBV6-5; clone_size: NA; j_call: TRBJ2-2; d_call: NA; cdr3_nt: TGTGCCAGCAGTTATGGGACCGGGGAGCTGTTTTTT; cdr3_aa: CASSYGTGELFF
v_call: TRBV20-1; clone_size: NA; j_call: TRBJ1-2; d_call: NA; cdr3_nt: TGCAGTGCTAGTGATAACAGCCCTGATGGCTACACCTTC; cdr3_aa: CSASDNSPDGYTF
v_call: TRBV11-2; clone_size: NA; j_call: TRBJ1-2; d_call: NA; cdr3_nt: TGTGCCAGCAGCTCCGGGGGTTTTTATGGCTACACCTTC; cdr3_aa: CASSSGGFYGYTF
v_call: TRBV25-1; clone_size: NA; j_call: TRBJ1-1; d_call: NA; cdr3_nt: TGTGCCAGCAGTGAATCAGGAACCGGCGGCACTGAAGCTTTCTTT; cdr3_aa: CASSESGTGGTEAFF
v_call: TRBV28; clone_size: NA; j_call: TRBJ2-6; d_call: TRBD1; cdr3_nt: TGTGCCAGCAGTGTTAAACCGATCAGGGGGCAGAGCTCTGGGGCCAACGTCCTGACTTTC; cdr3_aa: CASSVKPIRGQSSGANVLTF
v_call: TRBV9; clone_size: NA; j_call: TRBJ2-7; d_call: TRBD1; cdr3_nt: TGTGCCAGCAGCGTCGGACAGGGGTACTTATACGAGCAGTACTTC; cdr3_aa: CASSVGQGYLYEQYF
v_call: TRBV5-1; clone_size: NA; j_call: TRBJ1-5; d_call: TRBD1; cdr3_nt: TGCGCCAGCAGCCCCGGGACAGGGTTTAATCAGCCCCAGCATTTT; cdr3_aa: CASSPGTGFNQPQHF
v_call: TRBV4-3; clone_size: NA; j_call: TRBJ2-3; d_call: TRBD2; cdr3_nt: TGCGCCAGCAGCCCTACTAGCGGGAGGGATCTTTTCACAGATACGCAGTATTTT; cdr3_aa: CASSPTSGRDLFTDTQYF
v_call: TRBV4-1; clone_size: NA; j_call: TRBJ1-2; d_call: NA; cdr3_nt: TGCGCCAGCAGCCAAGGCGGACGGAAAAACTATGGCTACACCTTC; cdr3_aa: CASSQGGRKNYGYTF
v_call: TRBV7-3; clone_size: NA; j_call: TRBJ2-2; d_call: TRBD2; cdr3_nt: TGTGCCAGCAGCTTGGGACTAGCGGGAGGTACCGGGGAGCTGTTTTTT; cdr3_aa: CASSLGLAGGTGELFF
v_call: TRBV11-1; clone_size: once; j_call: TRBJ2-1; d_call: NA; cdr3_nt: TGTGCCAGCAGCTTACATCCTAGGGACGATGAGCAGTTCTTC; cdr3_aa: CASSLHPRDDEQFF
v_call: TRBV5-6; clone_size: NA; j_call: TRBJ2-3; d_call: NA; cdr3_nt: TGTGCCAGCAGCTTGGTGGGCAGGGGGTATTTT; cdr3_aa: CASSLVGRGYF
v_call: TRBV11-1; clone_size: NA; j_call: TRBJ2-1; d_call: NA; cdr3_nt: TGTGCCAGCAGCTTAGACAGCGAGCAGTTCTTC; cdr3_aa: CASSLDSEQFF
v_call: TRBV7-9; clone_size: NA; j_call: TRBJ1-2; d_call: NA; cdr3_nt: TGTGCCAGCAGGATAGACAGATTCTATGGCTACACCTTC; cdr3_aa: CASRIDRFYGYTF
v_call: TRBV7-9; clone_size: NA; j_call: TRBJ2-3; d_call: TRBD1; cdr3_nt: TGTGCCAGCAGCTACGACAGGGGGAGAGATACGCAGTATTTT; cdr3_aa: CASSYDRGRDTQYF
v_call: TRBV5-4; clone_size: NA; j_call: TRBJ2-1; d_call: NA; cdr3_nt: TGTGCCAGCAGCTTTCGGGAAAAAAACTACAATGAGCAGTTCTTC; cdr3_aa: CASSFREKNYNEQFF